Below are 14 T cell receptor beta chains sequenced from a single sample in a study of response to subunit inactivated influenza vaccine. A single record per CDR3 protein comes from TCRdb applying MiXCR to the RT-PCR reads. The sample records almost 250,000 distinct CDR3 sequences, roughly an eighth being singletons. The material sequenced was non-naive T cells sorted from PBMCs, taken around 15 days before vaccination. The receptors come from a man aged 50 to 60 who received an inactivated influenza vaccine.

The genes are TRBV12-3 or TRBV12-4 and TRBJ1-5; D ambiguous. Trimming took 5 bases from V and 5 from J, leaving 19 bases between them. CDR3 length equals 16 residues. CDR3 DNA sequence: TGTGCCAGCAGTCCGGCCCGGGCCCTAACCCATCAGCCCCAGCATTTT. Amino acids: CASSPARALTHQPQHF.

This clonotype was counted a few times. The chain is built from TRBV4-1 and TRBJ1-1; D not certain. Trimming removed 1 base from V and 5 bases from J, with 8 bases in between. This CDR3 is built from 13 residues. Germline CDR1 and CDR2: MGHRA and YSYEKL. The CDR3 here is CASSQVEDTEAFF. The CDR3 DNA reads as TGCGCCAGCAGCCAAGTTGAGGATACTGAAGCTTTCTTT.

This chain links TRBV4-3 with TRBJ2-1, with D tentatively TRBD2 (6 bases). This CDR3 comprises 15 residues. V was shortened by 0 bases and J by 4 bases, with 10 bases between the two germline ends. CDR1 and CDR2 from the germline V gene are LGHNA and YSLEER. The CDR3 coding sequence is TGCGCCAGCAGCCAAGACTGGGGAGGTTACAATGAGCAGTTCTTC. Amino acids: CASSQDWGGYNEQFF.

This clonotype has only a few counts. This chain uses TRBV6-2 or TRBV6-3 with TRBJ2-7; no definite D call. This CDR3 comprises 12 residues. Between the trimmed V and J ends, which lost 6 bases and 3 bases, there was a span of 9 bases. Germline V gene sequence: CDR1 MNHEY, CDR2 SVGEGT. The CDR3 DNA follows: TGTGCCAGCAGCTGGACGGTCTACGAGCAGTACTTC. As protein: CASSWTVYEQYF.

The CDR3 DNA is TGTGCCAGCAGCCAAGAAAGGCTAGCGGGAGGGGCTGAGCAGTTCTTC. This gives the protein CASSQERLAGGAEQFF. The chain joins TRBV3-1 to TRBJ2-1; 12 bases are a match to TRBD2. Losses at the gene ends were 0 bases for V and 9 bases for J; bases not matched to a gene: 6. Per the germline V gene, CDR1 is LGHDT and CDR2 is YNNKEL (reference sequence). The CDR3 is 16 amino acids.

V and J are TRBV20-1 and TRBJ2-5, with no clear D. This CDR3 spans 14 amino acids. The V and J ends lost 6 bases and 5 bases respectively, with 19 bases between them. Germline CDR1 and CDR2: DFQATT and SNEGSKA (reference sequence). This CDR3 is CSAPPAVSGETQYF. Written as DNA, the CDR3 is TGCAGTGCCCCCCCGGCGGTGTCCGGGGAGACCCAGTACTTC.

This clonotype was seen a few times. V is TRBV29-1 and J is TRBJ2-7; D is ambiguous. Trimming pared 6 bases from V and 4 bases from J, leaving 10 bases between. Germline CDR1 reads SQVTM; CDR2 reads ANQGSEA. The CDR3 extends over 11 amino acids. The chain's CDR3 is CSVADLYEQYF. As DNA, the CDR3 is TGCAGCGTGGCCGACTTATACGAGCAGTACTTC.

The chain combines TRBV10-2 with TRBJ2-1, with a possible D match to TRBD1 (6 bases). The germline V gene has CDR1 WSHSY and CDR2 SAAADI. The ends were cut back, 0 bases at V and 9 bases at J, with 9 bases in the middle. The CDR3 is made up of 13 amino acids. CDR3 sequence (DNA): TGCGCCAGCAGTGAGTCGGGGGCCGGTGAGCAGTTCTTC. Translating gives CASSESGAGEQFF.

The CDR3 DNA sequence: TGTGCCCTCCCCCCACTAGACACAGATACGCAGTATTTT. Translating it yields CALPPLDTDTQYF. This chain uses TRBV19 with TRBJ2-3, with D perhaps matching TRBD2 (5 bases). The CDR3 spans 13 residues. The V gene lost 11 bases and the J gene lost 2 bases, with 14 bases spanning the gap. Per the germline V gene, CDR1 is LNHDA and CDR2 is SQIVND (reference sequence).

This clonotype was counted only a few times. The chain is built from TRBV5-1 and TRBJ2-1; D perhaps matches TRBD1 (6 bases). Germline V gene sequence: CDR1 SGHRS, CDR2 YFSETQ. V gave up 4 bases and J gave up 3 bases, with 11 bases separating them. The CDR3 is 14 amino acids. In nucleotides, the CDR3 is TGCGCCAGCAGCCCAGGGACATTCTACAATGAGCAGTTCTTC. Protein sequence: CASSPGTFYNEQFF.

V gene TRBV20-1 combines with J gene TRBJ2-3, with TRBD2 matching over 9 bases. CDR1 and CDR2 (germline): DFQATT, SNEGSKA (reference sequence). The CDR3 loop spans 15 amino acids. CDR3 in amino acids: CSALIAGATTDTQYF. The CDR3 DNA reads TGCAGCGCTTTAATAGCGGGGGCCACGACGGATACGCAGTATTTT.

This clonotype was picked up a small number of times. The CDR3 DNA sequence: TGTGCCAGCAGCTTAAGCGTAGGGACAGATACGCAGTATTTT. Protein: CASSLSVGTDTQYF. The J gene is TRBJ2-3, the V gene TRBV7-9; D is unclear. The ends were cut back, 2 bases at V and 3 bases at J, with 9 bases in the middle. CDR3 length equals 14 residues. Germline V gene data show CDR1 as SEHNR and CDR2 as FQNEAQ (reference sequence).

In this sample, this clonotype turned up a few times. The chain employs TRBV27 and TRBJ2-5, with 7 bases fitting TRBD2. This CDR3 spans 14 amino acids. The germline V gene encodes CDR1 MNHEY and CDR2 SMNVEV (reference sequence). V trimming: 5 bases; J trimming: 2 bases; junction bases outside the gene matches: 5. In nucleotides, the CDR3 is TGTGCCAGCAGTCCGACCGGGAGGCAAGAGACCCAGTACTTC. This translates into CASSPTGRQETQYF.

This clonotype was counted only a few times. One base away lies a much larger clone, so this may be a sequencing read error. This chain links TRBV5-6 with TRBJ2-2; D is tentatively TRBD1 or TRBD2 (5 bases each). V shed 4 bases and J shed 3 bases, with 13 bases lying between them. The CDR3 covers 15 residues. CDR1 SGHDT and CDR2 YYEEEE come from the germline V gene. CDR3 DNA sequence: TGTGCCAGCAGCGGAGTGGGGGTTCACACCGGGGAGCTGTTTTTT. This gives the protein CASSGVGVHTGELFF.